The 32 T cell receptor beta chains in this list originate from one sample, sequenced in a study of T cell responses to AZD1222 COVID-19 vaccine (dated by TCRdb to about 2021). The time point label of this sample denotes: baseline before first vaccination. The library came from the immunoSEQ multiplex PCR assay. Entries here come from immuneACCESS through TCRdb and include only in-frame sequences with V and J called. Some clones fail to appear in such tables; in the studies checked, an unresolved V gene covers under half of the shortfall, and the cause of the remainder is unknown. This sample is represented by about 150,000 clones; 90% to 95% of them were singletons. 1.3% of the sample is taken by the ten largest. This sample comprised peripheral blood, obtained on day 0 of AZD1222 vaccination. The receptor set was obtained from an adult in good health.

The chain combines TRBV19 with TRBJ1-5, with a possible D match to TRBD1 (6 bases). The V gene's germline CDR1 is LNHDA and CDR2 SQIVND (reference sequence). The length of the CDR3 is 13 residues. V dropped 4 bases and J dropped 6 bases, with 10 bases sitting between them. In DNA form, the CDR3 reads TGTGCCAGTAGTAACCAGGGGTCTCAGCCCCAGCATTTT. Amino acid sequence: CASSNQGSQPQHF.

The chain joins TRBV27 to TRBJ1-1; D remains unclear. Germline lookup yields CDR1 MNHEY and CDR2 SMNVEV (reference sequence). CDR3 length equals 13 residues. Trimming removed 0 bases from V and 4 bases from J, with 6 bases in between. CDR3 residues: CASSLSERTEAFF. CDR3 nucleotides: TGTGCCAGCAGTTTATCCGAGCGCACTGAAGCTTTCTTT.

CDR3 amino acids: CASSLRPNTEAFF. CDR3 sequence (DNA): TGTGCCAGTAGTCTGCGACCGAACACTGAAGCTTTCTTT. This chain connects TRBV19 to TRBJ1-1; D gene uncertain. Per the germline V gene, CDR1 is LNHDA and CDR2 is SQIVND (reference sequence). This CDR3 region has 13 residues. Trimming removed 5 bases at V and 1 base at J, with 8 bases between.

The chain has TRBV9 and TRBJ2-2, with D perhaps matching TRBD1 or TRBD2 (5 bases each). This CDR3 is built from 13 residues. V lost 2 bases, J lost 7 bases, and 9 bases lay in between. Germline assignment: CDR1 SGDLS and CDR2 YYNGEE. The CDR3 protein is CASSVGRGGELFF. For the CDR3, the DNA is TGTGCCAGCAGCGTGGGACGGGGCGGGGAGCTGTTTTTT.

The chain is built from TRBV11-2 and TRBJ2-3, with D perhaps matching TRBD2 (6 bases). Per germline, CDR1 SGHAT and CDR2 FQNNGV. V was pared by 4 bases and J by 0 bases, with 17 bases between. CDR3 length: 17 residues. The CDR3 sequence: CASSSRWASASTDTQYF. The CDR3 region has the DNA TGTGCCAGCAGCTCCCGTTGGGCTAGCGCCAGCACAGATACGCAGTATTTT.

The chain links TRBV4-3 to TRBJ2-5; 7 positions match TRBD1. V gave up 1 base and J gave up 5 bases; unmatched junction bases: 7. The CDR3 is 15 residues long. CDR1 and CDR2 (germline): LGHNA, YSLEER. The CDR3 sequence: CASSQGTGDGETQYF. In DNA, the CDR3 is TGCGCCAGCAGCCAAGGTACAGGGGATGGGGAGACCCAGTACTTC.

This clone occurred a few times. This chain connects TRBV5-4 to TRBJ1-2; 11 bases are a match to TRBD1. This CDR3 contains 13 residues. With V trimmed by 4 bases and J by 6 bases, 2 bases remained unmatched. Germline V gives CDR1 SGHNT, CDR2 YYREEE (reference sequence). CDR3 coding DNA: TGTGCCAGCAGCCAGGGACAGGGGGATGGCTACACCTTC. Translated: CASSQGQGDGYTF.

This chain uses TRBV10-3 with TRBJ1-2, with D unclear. The CDR3 is 14 amino acids. CDR1 and CDR2 from the germline V gene are ENHRY and SYGVKD. The V end lost 6 bases, the J end lost 4 bases, and 15 bases lay between the germline ends. CDR3 sequence reads: CAISLGGLSYGYTF. For the CDR3, the DNA is TGTGCCATCAGCCTGGGAGGCCTTAGCTATGGCTACACCTTC.

The chain carries TRBV18 and TRBJ1-6; no reliable D call. The V end lost 3 bases, the J end lost 3 bases, and 3 bases lay between the germline ends. Germline assignment: CDR1 KGHSH and CDR2 LQKENI. The CDR3 covers 13 residues. CDR3 region: CASSPDYNSPLHF. The DNA of the CDR3 is TGTGCCAGCTCACCGGACTATAATTCACCCCTCCACTTT.

The J gene is TRBJ2-5, the V gene TRBV3-1 (or the pseudogene TRBV3-2); no clear D gene. Trimming cost V 4 bases and J 5 bases, with 11 bases left between them. This CDR3 is built from 13 residues. Germline lookup yields CDR1 LGHDT and CDR2 YNNKEL (reference sequence). Here the CDR3 reads CASSPPTVETQYF. CDR3 bases: TGTGCCAGCAGCCCCCCGACGGTTGAGACCCAGTACTTC.

CDR3 protein: CASSLGQAVFEQFF. In nucleotides, the CDR3 is TGTGCCAGCAGCCTGGGACAGGCCGTTTTTGAGCAGTTCTTC. This sequence joins TRBV6-6 and TRBJ2-1, with 8 bases lining up with TRBD1. Germline trimming cut 6 bases from V and 9 bases from J; bases unmatched to any gene: 10. There are 14 residues in the CDR3. The germline V gene encodes CDR1 MNHNY and CDR2 SVGAGI (reference sequence).

This chain uses TRBV28 with TRBJ2-6, with D uncertain. With 3 bases removed from V and 2 bases from J, the gap between germline ends came to 2 bases. Per germline, CDR1 MDHEN and CDR2 SYDVKM. This CDR3 has 13 residues. The chain's CDR3 is CASSLAGANVLTF. DNA of the CDR3: TGTGCCAGCAGTTTGGCTGGGGCCAACGTCCTGACTTTC.

There are a few counts of this clone. This rearrangement joins TRBV6-2 or TRBV6-3 to TRBJ2-6; tentatively, D is TRBD1 (6 bases). V was pared by 6 bases and J by 2 bases, with 8 bases between. The germline CDR1 and CDR2 sequences are MNHEY and SVGEGT. This CDR3 has 14 residues. The CDR3 here is CASSRDTGANVLTF. The CDR3 DNA sequence: TGTGCCAGCAGCCGGGACACTGGGGCCAACGTCCTGACTTTC.

This clone was seen more than once but under ten times. The chain employs TRBV11-3 and TRBJ1-1; the D gene is possibly TRBD1 (5 bases). CDR1 and CDR2 from the germline V gene are SGHNT and YENEEA. Trimming removed 5 bases from V and 6 bases from J, with 16 bases in between. This CDR3 region has 14 residues. This chain's CDR3 is CASSQTTDSAEAFF. In DNA, the CDR3 is TGTGCCAGCAGCCAGACGACAGATTCAGCTGAAGCTTTCTTT.

A few counts support this clone. V usage is TRBV28 and J usage is TRBJ1-2; D is possibly TRBD1 (6 bases). This CDR3 has 13 amino acids. Germline loops: CDR1 MDHEN, CDR2 SYDVKM. The V gene lost 5 bases and the J gene lost 4 bases, with 11 bases spanning the gap. DNA for the CDR3: TGTGCCAGCAGTCCAGGACAGAGCTATGGCTACACCTTC. Amino acids: CASSPGQSYGYTF.

The chain recombines TRBV7-9 with TRBJ2-3; D possibly corresponds to TRBD2 (6 bases). Trimming shortened V by 3 bases and J by 1 base, and 8 bases separated the two germline ends. The CDR3 sequence is 14 residues long. CDR1 SEHNR and CDR2 FQNEAQ come from the germline V gene (reference sequence). CDR3 DNA: TGTGCCAGCAGCTTCCAGCGGGGCACAGATACGCAGTATTTT. Amino acid sequence: CASSFQRGTDTQYF. Drawing the rest from reference TRBV7-9 and TRBJ2-3, the complete variable domain is DTGVSQNPRHKITKRGQNVTFRCDPISEHNRLYWYRQTLGQGPEFLTYFQNEAQLEKSRLLSDRFSAERPKGSFSTLEIQRTEQGDSAMYLCASSFQRGTDTQYFGPGTRLTVL.

The genes are TRBV11-3 and TRBJ2-3; D is uncertain. Trimming took off 5 bases at V and 4 bases at J, with 10 bases between the two ends. Germline assignment: CDR1 SGHNT and CDR2 YENEEA. CDR3 size: 13 residues. The CDR3 DNA reads as TGTGCCAGCAGCGCCAAGCTCGCAGATACGCAGTATTTT. Amino acids: CASSAKLADTQYF.

The gene calls are TRBV19 and TRBJ1-5, with 7 nucleotides matching TRBD1. The CDR3 runs to 12 residues. Germline CDR1 reads LNHDA; CDR2 reads SQIVND (reference sequence). Trimming took 10 bases from V and 8 from J; bases not matched to a gene: 8. This CDR3 reads CATRQGGEPQHF. The CDR3 DNA sequence: TGTGCCACCAGACAGGGTGGGGAGCCCCAGCATTTT.

The rearrangement uses TRBV7-2 and TRBJ2-1; D call uncertain. Germline V gene data show CDR1 as SGHTA and CDR2 as FQGNSA. V was shortened by 7 bases and J by 0 bases, with 4 bases between the two germline ends. This CDR3 spans 12 amino acids. DNA of the CDR3: TGTGCCAGCAAGGGCTCCTACAATGAGCAGTTCTTC. Translated, it gives CASKGSYNEQFF.

In DNA, the CDR3 is TGTGCCTGGGGATGTACTGTGTCGAACACTGAAGCTTTCTTT. Translating it yields CAWGCTVSNTEAFF. The V gene is TRBV30, the J gene TRBJ1-1; unclear D gene. Germline-derived CDR1 and CDR2 are GTSNPN and SVGIG (reference sequence). The CDR3 consists of 14 residues. V was pared by 5 bases and J by 1 base, with 14 bases between. Together with reference TRBV30 and TRBJ1-1, the CDR3 gives the full variable domain: SQTIHQWPATLVQPVGSPLSLECTVEGTSNPNLYWYRQAAGRGLQLLFYSVGIGQISSEVPQNLSASRPQDRQFILSSKKLLLSDSGFYLCAWGCTVSNTEAFFGQGTRLTVV.

The gene calls are TRBV30 and TRBJ1-2; TRBD1 matches 7 bases. The CDR3 is made up of 12 amino acids. Trimming cost V 0 bases and J 12 bases; bases outside gene matches: 7. Per the germline V gene, CDR1 is GTSNPN and CDR2 is SVGIG (reference sequence). The CDR3 region has the DNA TGTGCCTGGAGTGTAACTCGTACAGGGGACACCTTC. Its translation: CAWSVTRTGDTF.

This clone was observed a few times. The chain employs TRBV5-1 and TRBJ2-1; the match to TRBD1 covers 8 bases. The CDR3 totals 15 residues. V trimming: 3 bases; J trimming: 3 bases; junction bases outside the gene matches: 5. CDR1 and CDR2 (germline): SGHRS, YFSETQ. CDR3 residues: CASSSGQADYNEQFF. The CDR3 DNA follows: TGCGCCAGCAGCTCGGGACAGGCTGACTACAATGAGCAGTTCTTC.

The chain has TRBV30 and TRBJ1-2, with D unresolved. The CDR3 has 13 residues. V lost 5 bases and J 0 bases, leaving 10 bases between the germline ends. CDR1 and CDR2 (germline): GTSNPN, SVGIG (reference sequence). The CDR3 is CAWLGKANYGYTF. The CDR3 coding sequence is TGTGCCTGGCTTGGCAAGGCTAACTATGGCTACACCTTC.

The chain uses TRBV6-5 and TRBJ1-2, with TRBD1 identical over 10 bases. CDR3 length: 16 residues. Germline assignment: CDR1 MNHEY and CDR2 SVGAGI. V was pared by 2 bases and J by 7 bases, with 10 bases of the junction left unmatched. CDR3 DNA sequence: TGTGCCAGCAGTTACGCCCGCTCCGGGACAGGGGCTGGCTACACCTTC. Its protein is CASSYARSGTGAGYTF.

The chain combines TRBV15 with TRBJ1-2, with 7 nucleotides matching TRBD1. After removal of 4 bases from V and 4 bases from J, the junction contained 3 bases not matched to a gene. The CDR3 is 13 amino acids. Germline loops: CDR1 LNHNV, CDR2 YYDKDF (reference sequence). The CDR3 here is CATSNPGGYGYTF. In nucleotides, the CDR3 is TGTGCCACCAGCAACCCAGGGGGCTATGGCTACACCTTC.

The chain uses TRBV19 and TRBJ1-1, with 9 bases aligning to TRBD1. Trimming took 5 bases from V and 2 from J; bases not matched to a gene: 3. Per germline, CDR1 LNHDA and CDR2 SQIVND (reference sequence). This CDR3 contains 14 residues. The CDR3 DNA reads as TGTGCCAGTAGTCTGGGACAGGGAAACACTGAAGCTTTCTTT. Residues: CASSLGQGNTEAFF.

The DNA for the CDR3 is TGTGCCACCGCTTTAGAGGGTCCGATTAGGTATGGCTACACCTTC. It is translated as CATALEGPIRYGYTF. The chain links TRBV6-5 to TRBJ1-2; no reliable D call. The V end lost 10 bases, the J end lost 5 bases, and 23 bases lay between the germline ends. The V gene's germline CDR1 is MNHEY and CDR2 SVGAGI. The CDR3 has 15 amino acids.

This rearrangement joins TRBV3-1 (or the pseudogene TRBV3-2) to TRBJ2-2; D gene ambiguous. This CDR3 is built from 15 residues. Germline V lookup: CDR1 LGHDT, CDR2 YNNKEL (reference sequence). Trimming removed 7 bases from V and 0 bases from J, with 12 bases in between. The CDR3 nucleotides are TGTGCCAGCACCCTTCTCACCGCGAACACCGGGGAGCTGTTTTTT. Its translation is CASTLLTANTGELFF.

This sequence joins TRBV6-5 and TRBJ2-1; D not certain. Germline V gene data show CDR1 as MNHEY and CDR2 as SVGAGI. Trimming left V 6 bases short and J 0 bases short, with 12 bases between. The CDR3 totals 15 residues. DNA for the CDR3: TGTGCCAGCAGCGTAGACACGAGCTCCTACAATGAGCAGTTCTTC. Its translation is CASSVDTSSYNEQFF.

The rearrangement uses TRBV27 and TRBJ1-2; D is ambiguous. This CDR3 has 15 amino acids. V lost 5 bases, J lost 4 bases, and 17 bases lay in between. The germline V gene encodes CDR1 MNHEY and CDR2 SMNVEV (reference sequence). The CDR3 reads CASSPGLGQLYGYTF. CDR3 nucleotides: TGTGCCAGCAGTCCGGGCCTTGGGCAGCTCTATGGCTACACCTTC.

The J gene is TRBJ1-1, the V gene TRBV4-2; D is undetermined. CDR1 is LGHNA, CDR2 YNFKEQ, per germline. CDR3 length: 16 amino acids. Trimming stripped 4 bases from V and 5 bases from J, with 20 bases between. CDR3 coding DNA: TGTGCCAGCAGCCGCTCCCTGACCCCGGGAGGGACTGAAGCTTTCTTT. This translates into CASSRSLTPGGTEAFF.

As DNA, the CDR3 is TGCAGCGTTGGGCCAGGGACAGGGATGGAGACCCAGTACTTC. It is translated as CSVGPGTGMETQYF. This sequence joins TRBV29-1 and TRBJ2-5; 9 nucleotides line up with TRBD1. The V and J ends lost 4 bases and 5 bases, in that order; junction bases with no gene match: 8. This CDR3 spans 14 amino acids. CDR1 and CDR2 from the germline V gene are SQVTM and ANQGSEA.